This TCR beta chain was captured by sequencing in a study of neurological immune-mediated disorders. The wider study: Relapsing-remitting forms accounted for about 90% of the roughly 34 multiple sclerosis patients and secondary progressive forms for 3.

This clonotype was detected many times. Its antigen is unknown. This CDR3 comprises 14 residues. Trimming cost V 0 bases and J 6 bases, with 15 bases left between them. Per germline, CDR1 DFQATT and CDR2 SNEGSKA (reference sequence). Findings and caveats of the study: Multiple sclerosis, the disease with the least TCR clonal expansion, fell below healthy controls, whereas HTLV-1-associated myelopathy showed the most.

As for the cDNA, it was generated by 5'RACE with 10-nucleotide random UMIs. TCRdb analysed the 5' RACE reads with MiXCR anew, one entry per CDR3 protein. The table includes under 70,000 distinct CDR3 sequences, 3% to 4% detected once. The V and J genes are TRBV20-1 and TRBJ2-7; D call uncertain. The receptor comes from a woman aged 60 to 75 with multiple sclerosis. Sequenced material: PBMCs. The CDR3 protein is CSAREVPTRTEQYF. In DNA, the CDR3 is TGCAGTGCTAGAGAGGTCCCAACCCGCACCGAGCAGTACTTC.